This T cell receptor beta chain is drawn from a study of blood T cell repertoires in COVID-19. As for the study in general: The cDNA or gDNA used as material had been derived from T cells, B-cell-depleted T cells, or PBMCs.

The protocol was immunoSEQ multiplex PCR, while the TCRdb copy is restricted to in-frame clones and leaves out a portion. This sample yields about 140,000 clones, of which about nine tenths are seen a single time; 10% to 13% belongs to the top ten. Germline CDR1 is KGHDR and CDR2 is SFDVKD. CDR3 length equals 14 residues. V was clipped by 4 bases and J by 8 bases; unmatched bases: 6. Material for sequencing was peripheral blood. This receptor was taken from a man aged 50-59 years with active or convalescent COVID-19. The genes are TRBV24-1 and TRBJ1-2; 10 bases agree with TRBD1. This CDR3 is CATSDPGTGEGYTF. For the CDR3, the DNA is TGTGCCACCAGTGACCCGGGGACAGGGGAAGGCTACACCTTC.